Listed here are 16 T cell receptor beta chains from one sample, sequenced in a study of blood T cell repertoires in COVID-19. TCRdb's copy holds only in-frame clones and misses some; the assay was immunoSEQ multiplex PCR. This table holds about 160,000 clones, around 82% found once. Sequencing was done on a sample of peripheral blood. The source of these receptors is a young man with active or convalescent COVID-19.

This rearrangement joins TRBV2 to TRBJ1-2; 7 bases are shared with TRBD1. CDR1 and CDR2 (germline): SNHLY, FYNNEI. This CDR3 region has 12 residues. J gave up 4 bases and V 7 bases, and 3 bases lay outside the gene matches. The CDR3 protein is CASKTGVYGYTF. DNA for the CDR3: TGTGCCAGCAAAACAGGGGTCTATGGCTACACCTTC.

CDR3 protein: CASSQDRTLNYEQYF. The CDR3 DNA is TGTGCCAGCAGCCAAGACCGGACACTGAACTACGAGCAGTACTTC. The chain couples TRBV3-1 (or the pseudogene TRBV3-2) to TRBJ2-7; D perhaps matches TRBD1 (5 bases). This CDR3 is built from 15 residues. Germline V gene lookup returns CDR1 LGHDT and CDR2 YNNKEL (reference sequence). Trimming took 0 bases from V and 3 from J, leaving 12 bases between them.

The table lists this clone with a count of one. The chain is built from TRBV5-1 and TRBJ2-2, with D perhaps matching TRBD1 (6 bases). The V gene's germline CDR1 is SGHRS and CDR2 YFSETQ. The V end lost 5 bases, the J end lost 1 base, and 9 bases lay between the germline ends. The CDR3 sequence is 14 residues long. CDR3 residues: CASRRQENTGELFF. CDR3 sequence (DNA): TGCGCCAGCAGAAGACAGGAGAACACCGGGGAGCTGTTTTTT.

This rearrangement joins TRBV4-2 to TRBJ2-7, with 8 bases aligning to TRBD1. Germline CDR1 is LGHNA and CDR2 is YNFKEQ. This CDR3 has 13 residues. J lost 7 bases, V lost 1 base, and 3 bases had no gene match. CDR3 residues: CASSQGGQGEQYF. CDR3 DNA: TGTGCCAGCAGCCAAGGTGGACAGGGAGAGCAGTACTTC.

CDR3 loop: CASSPLGGGQPQHF. For the CDR3, the DNA is TGTGCCAGCTCGCCCCTCGGGGGTGGGCAGCCCCAGCATTTT. The J gene is TRBJ1-5, the V gene TRBV18; TRBD1 might be the D (5 bases). The germline CDR1 and CDR2 sequences are KGHSH and LQKENI. Trimming removed 6 bases from V and 7 bases from J, with 16 bases in between. The CDR3 contains 14 residues.

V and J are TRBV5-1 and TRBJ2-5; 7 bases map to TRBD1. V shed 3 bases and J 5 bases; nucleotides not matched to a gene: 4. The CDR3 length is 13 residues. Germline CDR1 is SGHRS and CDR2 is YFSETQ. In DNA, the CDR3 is TGCGCCAGCAGCTCCGGGACAGAGGAGACCCAGTACTTC. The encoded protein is CASSSGTEETQYF.

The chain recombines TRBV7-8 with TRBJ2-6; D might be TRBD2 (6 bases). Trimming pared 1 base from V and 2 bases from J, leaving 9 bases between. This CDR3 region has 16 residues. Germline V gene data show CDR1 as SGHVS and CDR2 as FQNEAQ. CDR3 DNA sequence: TGTGCCAGCAGCTTAGACGGGGGTGCTGGGGCCAACGTCCTGACTTTC. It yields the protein CASSLDGGAGANVLTF.

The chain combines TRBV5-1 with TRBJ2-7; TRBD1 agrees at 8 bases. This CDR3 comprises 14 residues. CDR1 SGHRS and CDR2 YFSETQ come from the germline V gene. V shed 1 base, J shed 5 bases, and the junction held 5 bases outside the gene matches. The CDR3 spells CASSLSGTGHEQYF. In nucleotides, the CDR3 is TGCGCCAGCAGCTTGTCGGGGACAGGACACGAGCAGTACTTC. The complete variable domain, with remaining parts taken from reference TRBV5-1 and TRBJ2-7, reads KAGVTQTPRYLIKTRGQQVTLSCSPISGHRSVSWYQQTPGQGLQFLFEYFSETQRNKGNFPGRFSGRQFSNSRSEMNVSTLELGDSALYLCASSLSGTGHEQYFGPGTRLTVT.

The CDR3 protein is CASSTIIGSYEQYF. DNA of the CDR3: TGTGCCAGTAGTACAATAATCGGGTCCTACGAGCAGTACTTC. The genes are TRBV19 and TRBJ2-7; D is unclear. Deletions cut 4 bases from V and 1 base from J, with 11 bases between. The CDR3 sequence is 14 residues long. The germline V gene encodes CDR1 LNHDA and CDR2 SQIVND (reference sequence).

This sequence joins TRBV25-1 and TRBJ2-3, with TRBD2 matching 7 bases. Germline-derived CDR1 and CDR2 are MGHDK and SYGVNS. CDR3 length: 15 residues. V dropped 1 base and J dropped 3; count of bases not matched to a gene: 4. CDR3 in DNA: TGTGCCAGCAGTGAATGGAGCGGGGTAACAGATACGCAGTATTTT. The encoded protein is CASSEWSGVTDTQYF.

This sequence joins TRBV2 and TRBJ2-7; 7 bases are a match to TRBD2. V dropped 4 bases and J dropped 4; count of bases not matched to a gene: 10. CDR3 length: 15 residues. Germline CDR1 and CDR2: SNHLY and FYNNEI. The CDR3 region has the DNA TGTGCCAGCAGTGGGAGCGGGAAAGGGGTATACGAGCAGTACTTC. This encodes CASSGSGKGVYEQYF. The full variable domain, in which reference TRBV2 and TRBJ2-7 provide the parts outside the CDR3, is EPEVTQTPSHQVTQMGQEVILRCVPISNHLYFYWYRQILGQKVEFLVSFYNNEISEKSEIFDDQFSVERPDGSNFTLKIRSTKLEDSAMYFCASSGSGKGVYEQYFGPGTRLTVT.

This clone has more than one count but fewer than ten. The DNA of the CDR3 is TGTGCCAGCAGCTCTTCCGCGGAGGACTCTGGAAACACCATATATTTT. It is translated as CASSSSAEDSGNTIYF. V gene TRBV7-8 combines with J gene TRBJ1-3; D gene unclear. V dropped 4 bases and J dropped 0 bases, with 13 bases sitting between them. There are 16 residues in the CDR3. Germline V gives CDR1 SGHVS, CDR2 FQNEAQ.

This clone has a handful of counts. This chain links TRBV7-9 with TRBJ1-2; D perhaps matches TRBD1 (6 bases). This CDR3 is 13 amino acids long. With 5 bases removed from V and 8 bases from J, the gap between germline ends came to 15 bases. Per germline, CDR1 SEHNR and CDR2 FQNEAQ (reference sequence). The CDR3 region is CASSSDRTTGYTF. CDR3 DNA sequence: TGTGCCAGCAGCAGCGACAGGACCACAGGCTACACCTTC.

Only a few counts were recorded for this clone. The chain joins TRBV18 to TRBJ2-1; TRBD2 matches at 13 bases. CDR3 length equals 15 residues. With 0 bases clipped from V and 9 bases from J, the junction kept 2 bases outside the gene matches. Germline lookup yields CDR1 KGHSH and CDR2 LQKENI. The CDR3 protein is CASSPPLAGGSEQFF. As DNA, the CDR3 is TGTGCCAGCTCACCACCACTAGCGGGAGGGTCTGAGCAGTTCTTC.

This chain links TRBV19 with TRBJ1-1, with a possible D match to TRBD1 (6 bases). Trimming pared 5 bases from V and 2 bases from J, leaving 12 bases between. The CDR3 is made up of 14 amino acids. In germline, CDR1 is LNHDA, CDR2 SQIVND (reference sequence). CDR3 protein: CASSLQGSNTEAFF. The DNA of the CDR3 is TGTGCCAGTAGTCTACAGGGATCCAACACTGAAGCTTTCTTT.

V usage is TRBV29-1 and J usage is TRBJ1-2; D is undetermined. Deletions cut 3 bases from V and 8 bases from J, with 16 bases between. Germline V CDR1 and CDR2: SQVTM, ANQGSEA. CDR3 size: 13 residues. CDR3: CSVEWIPGGGYTF. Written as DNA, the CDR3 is TGCAGCGTTGAGTGGATACCGGGAGGGGGCTACACCTTC.